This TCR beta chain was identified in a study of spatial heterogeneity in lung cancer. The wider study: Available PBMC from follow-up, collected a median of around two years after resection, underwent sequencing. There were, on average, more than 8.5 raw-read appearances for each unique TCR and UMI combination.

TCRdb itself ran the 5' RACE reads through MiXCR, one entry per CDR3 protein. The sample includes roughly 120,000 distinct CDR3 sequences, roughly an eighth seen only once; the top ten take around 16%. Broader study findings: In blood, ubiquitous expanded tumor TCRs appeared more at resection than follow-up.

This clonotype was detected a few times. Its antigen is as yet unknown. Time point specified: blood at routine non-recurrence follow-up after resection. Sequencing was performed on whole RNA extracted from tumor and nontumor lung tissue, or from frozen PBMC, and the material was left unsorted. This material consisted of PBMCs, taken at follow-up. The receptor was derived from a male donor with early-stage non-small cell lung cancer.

In DNA, the CDR3 is TGTGCCAGCAGCCGTCCAACAGGGGGAGCTTTCTTT. This codes for CASSRPTGGAFF. The chain recombines TRBV3-1 with TRBJ1-1, with 8 bases identical to TRBD1. Germline V gene lookup returns CDR1 LGHDT and CDR2 YNNKEL (reference sequence). Trimming took 4 bases from V and 10 from J; bases not matched to a gene: 5. The CDR3 is 12 residues long.